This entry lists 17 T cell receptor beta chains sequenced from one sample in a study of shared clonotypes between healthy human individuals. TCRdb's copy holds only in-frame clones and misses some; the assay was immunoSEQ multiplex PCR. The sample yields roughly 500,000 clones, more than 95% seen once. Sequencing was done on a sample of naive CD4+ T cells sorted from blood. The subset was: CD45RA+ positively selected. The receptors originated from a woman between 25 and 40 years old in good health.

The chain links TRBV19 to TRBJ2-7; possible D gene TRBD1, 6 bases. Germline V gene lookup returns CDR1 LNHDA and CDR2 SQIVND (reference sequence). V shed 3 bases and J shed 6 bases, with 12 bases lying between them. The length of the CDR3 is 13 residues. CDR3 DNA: TGTGCCAGTAGTATCCGCAGGGGTGGCGAGCAGTACTTC. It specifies CASSIRRGGEQYF. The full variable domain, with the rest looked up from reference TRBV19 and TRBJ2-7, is DGGITQSPKYLFRKEGQNVTLSCEQNLNHDAMYWYRQDPGQGLRLIYYSQIVNDFQKGDIAEGYSVSREKKESFPLTVTSAQKNPTAFYLCASSIRRGGEQYFGPGTRLTVT.

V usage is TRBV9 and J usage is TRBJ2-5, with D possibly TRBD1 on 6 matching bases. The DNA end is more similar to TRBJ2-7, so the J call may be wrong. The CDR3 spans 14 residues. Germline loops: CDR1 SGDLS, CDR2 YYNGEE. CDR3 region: CASSPGQSSYEQYF. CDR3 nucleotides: TGTGCCAGCAGCCCAGGACAGAGCTCCTACGAGCAGTACTTC.

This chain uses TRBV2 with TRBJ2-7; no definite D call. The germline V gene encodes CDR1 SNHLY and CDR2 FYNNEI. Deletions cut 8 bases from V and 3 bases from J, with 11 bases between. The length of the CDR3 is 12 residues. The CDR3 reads CASLAAYYEQYF. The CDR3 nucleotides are TGTGCCAGCCTCGCGGCCTACTACGAGCAGTACTTC. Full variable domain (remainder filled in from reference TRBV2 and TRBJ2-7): EPEVTQTPSHQVTQMGQEVILRCVPISNHLYFYWYRQILGQKVEFLVSFYNNEISEKSEIFDDQFSVERPDGSNFTLKIRSTKLEDSAMYFCASLAAYYEQYFGPGTRLTVT.

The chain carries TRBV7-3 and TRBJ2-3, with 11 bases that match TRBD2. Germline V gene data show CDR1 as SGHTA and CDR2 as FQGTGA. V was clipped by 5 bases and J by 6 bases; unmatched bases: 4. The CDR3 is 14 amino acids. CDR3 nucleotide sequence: TGTGCCAGCAGCCCAGGGACTAGCGGTGATACGCAGTATTTT. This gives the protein CASSPGTSGDTQYF.

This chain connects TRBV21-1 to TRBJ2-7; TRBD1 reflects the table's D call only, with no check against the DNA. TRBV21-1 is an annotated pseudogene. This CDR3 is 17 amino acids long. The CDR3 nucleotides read TGTGCCAGCAGCAACCATTGGGCCGCGGACAACTCCTACGAGCAGTACTTC. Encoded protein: CASSNHWAADNSYEQYF.

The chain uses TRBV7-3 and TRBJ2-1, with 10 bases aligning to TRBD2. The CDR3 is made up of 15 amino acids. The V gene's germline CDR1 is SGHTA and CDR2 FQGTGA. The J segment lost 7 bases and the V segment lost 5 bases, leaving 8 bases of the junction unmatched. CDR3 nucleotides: TGTGCCAGCAGCCCCCCGGGACTAGCGAGTAATGAGCAGTTCTTC. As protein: CASSPPGLASNEQFF. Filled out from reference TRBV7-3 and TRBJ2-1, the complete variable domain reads GAGVSQTPSNKVTEKGKYVELRCDPISGHTALYWYRQSLGQGPEFLIYFQGTGAADDSGLPNDRFFAVRPEGSVSTLKIQRTERGDSAVYLCASSPPGLASNEQFFGPGTRLTVL.

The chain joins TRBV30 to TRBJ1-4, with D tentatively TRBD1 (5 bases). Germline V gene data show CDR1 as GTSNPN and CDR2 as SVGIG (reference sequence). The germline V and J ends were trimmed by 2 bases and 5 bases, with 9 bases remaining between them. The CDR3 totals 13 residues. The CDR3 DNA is TGTGCCTGGAGTAGACAGCCCAATGAAAAACTGTTTTTT. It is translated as CAWSRQPNEKLFF.

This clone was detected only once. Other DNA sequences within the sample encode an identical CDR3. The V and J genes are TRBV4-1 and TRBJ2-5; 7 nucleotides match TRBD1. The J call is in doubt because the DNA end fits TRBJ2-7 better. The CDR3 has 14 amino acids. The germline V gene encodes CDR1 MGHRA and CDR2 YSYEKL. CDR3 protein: CASSQPGQSYEQYF. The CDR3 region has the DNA TGCGCCAGCAGCCAACCGGGACAGAGTTACGAGCAGTACTTC.

CDR3 bases: TGTGCCAGCAGTAAAGGGTTTAGTAGAGGCTACACCTTC. Translation: CASSKGFSRGYTF. This chain connects TRBV27 to TRBJ1-2, with D uncertain. From germline, CDR1 is MNHEY and CDR2 SMNVEV (reference sequence). The CDR3 spans 13 residues. The germline V and J ends were trimmed by 5 bases and 8 bases, with 15 bases remaining between them.

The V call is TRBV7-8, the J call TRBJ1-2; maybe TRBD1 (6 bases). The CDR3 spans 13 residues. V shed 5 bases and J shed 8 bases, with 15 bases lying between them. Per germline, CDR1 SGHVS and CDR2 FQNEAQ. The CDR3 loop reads CASSQGAGEGYTF. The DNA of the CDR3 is TGTGCCAGCAGCCAGGGCGCAGGGGAGGGCTACACCTTC.

The CDR3 reads CASSIPSGTDTYEQYF. CDR3 DNA: TGTGCCAGTAGTATCCCATCCGGGACAGATACCTACGAGCAGTACTTC. This rearrangement joins TRBV19 to TRBJ2-7; TRBD1 agrees at 7 bases. The germline gives CDR1 LNHDA, CDR2 SQIVND (reference sequence). The CDR3 covers 16 residues. The J segment lost 2 bases and the V segment lost 3 bases, leaving 10 bases of the junction unmatched.

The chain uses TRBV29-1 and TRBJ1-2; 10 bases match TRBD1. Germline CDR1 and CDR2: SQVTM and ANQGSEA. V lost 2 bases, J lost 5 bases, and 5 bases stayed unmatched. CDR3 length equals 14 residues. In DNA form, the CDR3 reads TGCAGCGTTGAACCGGGACAGGGGTCTTATGGCTACACCTTC. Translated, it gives CSVEPGQGSYGYTF.

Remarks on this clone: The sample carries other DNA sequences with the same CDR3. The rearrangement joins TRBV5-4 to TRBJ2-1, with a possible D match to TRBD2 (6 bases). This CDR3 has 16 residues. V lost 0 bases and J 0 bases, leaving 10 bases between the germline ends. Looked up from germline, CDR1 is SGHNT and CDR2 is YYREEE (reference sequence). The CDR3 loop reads CASSLGGRSSYNEQFF. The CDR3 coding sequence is TGTGCCAGCAGCTTGGGGGGGAGGAGCTCCTACAATGAGCAGTTCTTC.

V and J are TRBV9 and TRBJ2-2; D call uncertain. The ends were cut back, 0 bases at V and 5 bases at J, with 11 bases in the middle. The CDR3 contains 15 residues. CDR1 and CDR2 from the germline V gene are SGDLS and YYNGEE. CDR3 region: CASSVALSSTGELFF. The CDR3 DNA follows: TGTGCCAGCAGCGTAGCGTTAAGCAGTACCGGGGAGCTGTTTTTT.

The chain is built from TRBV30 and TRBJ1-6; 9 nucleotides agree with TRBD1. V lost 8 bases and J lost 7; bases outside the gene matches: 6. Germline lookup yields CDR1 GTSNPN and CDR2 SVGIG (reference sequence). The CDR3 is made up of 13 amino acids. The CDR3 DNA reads TGTGCCAGTGACACAGGGGGCAATTCACCCCTCCACTTT. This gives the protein CASDTGGNSPLHF.

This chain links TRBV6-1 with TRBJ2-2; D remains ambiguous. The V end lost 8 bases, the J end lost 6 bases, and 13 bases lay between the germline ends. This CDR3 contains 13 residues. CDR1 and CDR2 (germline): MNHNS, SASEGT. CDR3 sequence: CASSYAGSGELFF. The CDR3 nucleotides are TGTGCCAGCTCTTATGCTGGGTCCGGGGAGCTGTTTTTT.

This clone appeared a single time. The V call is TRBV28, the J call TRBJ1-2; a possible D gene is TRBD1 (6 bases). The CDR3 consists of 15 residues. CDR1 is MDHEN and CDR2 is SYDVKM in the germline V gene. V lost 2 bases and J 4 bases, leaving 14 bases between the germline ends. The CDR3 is CASSLRTGRGYGYTF. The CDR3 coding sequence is TGTGCCAGCAGTTTAAGAACAGGGAGAGGCTATGGCTACACCTTC.